Listed below are T cell receptor beta chains from one sample, sequenced in a study of cytomegalovirus exposure and HLA in healthy donors. Sequencing was performed with immunoSEQ multiplex PCR; in TCRdb, only in-frame clones are kept and a portion is missing. Here the sample spans under 200,000 clones, under 90% being singletons. The specimen was PBMCs. The source of these receptors is a man between 25 and 39 years old in good health and CMV-seronegative. CDR3s include the opening cysteine and the closing phenylalanine or tryptophan. The D gene is left open where the match is weak. Clone size appears in some rows only: once, few, many, or a class for an expanded clone.

V gene: TRBV9
D gene: TRBD1
CDR3 length: 16
clone size: .
J gene: TRBJ2-7
CDR3 protein: CASSPRTGLVSYEQYF
CDR3 DNA: TGTGCCAGCAGCCCTCGGACAGGCTTGGTTTCCTACGAGCAGTACTTC

V gene: TRBV5-6
D gene: TRBD1
CDR3 length: 15
clone size: .
J gene: TRBJ2-7
CDR3 protein: CASSFLGTASYEQYF
CDR3 DNA: TGTGCCAGCAGCTTTTTAGGGACAGCGTCCTACGAGCAGTACTTC

V gene: TRBV7-9
D gene: TRBD1
CDR3 length: 18
clone size: .
J gene: TRBJ1-2
CDR3 protein: CASSGTGGGIPINYGYTF
CDR3 DNA: TGTGCCAGCAGTGGGACAGGGGGCGGTATCCCTATTAACTATGGCTACACCTTC

V gene: TRBV2
D gene: .
CDR3 length: 14
clone size: .
J gene: TRBJ2-1
CDR3 protein: CASGEGGYYNEQFF
CDR3 DNA: TGTGCCAGCGGTGAGGGAGGCTATTACAATGAGCAGTTCTTC

V gene: TRBV7-8
D gene: .
CDR3 length: 14
clone size: few
J gene: TRBJ1-5
CDR3 protein: CASSPGLESQPQHF
CDR3 DNA: TGTGCCAGCAGCCCAGGGTTGGAATCTCAGCCCCAGCATTTT

V gene: TRBV29-1
D gene: .
CDR3 length: 12
clone size: .
J gene: TRBJ1-5
CDR3 protein: CSVGGGNQPQHF
CDR3 DNA: TGCAGCGTTGGGGGGGGTAATCAGCCCCAGCATTTT

V gene: TRBV9
D gene: .
CDR3 length: 14
clone size: .
J gene: TRBJ1-2
CDR3 protein: CASSPGGGNYGYTF
CDR3 DNA: TGTGCCAGCAGCCCGGGGGGGGGCAACTATGGCTACACCTTC

V gene: TRBV10-3
D gene: TRBD2
CDR3 length: 14
clone size: .
J gene: TRBJ2-7
CDR3 protein: CAASTSGSSYEQYF
CDR3 DNA: TGTGCCGCCTCTACTAGCGGGAGCTCCTACGAGCAGTACTTC

V gene: TRBV7-9
D gene: .
CDR3 length: 15
clone size: once
J gene: TRBJ2-3
CDR3 protein: CASSLVEAGTDTQYF
CDR3 DNA: TGTGCCAGCAGCTTAGTTGAGGCTGGCACAGATACGCAGTATTTT

V gene: TRBV9
D gene: .
CDR3 length: 14
clone size: .
J gene: TRBJ2-5
CDR3 protein: CASSVAGGGETQYF
CDR3 DNA: TGTGCCAGCAGCGTAGCCGGGGGTGGGGAGACCCAGTACTTC

V gene: TRBV23-1
D gene: TRBD1
CDR3 length: 20
clone size: .
J gene: TRBJ1-2
CDR3 protein: CASSSEQGNHLPLRFYGYTF
CDR3 DNA: TGCGCCAGCAGTTCCGAACAGGGGAATCACCTCCCTCTACGGTTCTATGGCTACACCTTC

V gene: TRBV27
D gene: .
CDR3 length: 14
clone size: .
J gene: TRBJ1-1
CDR3 protein: CASSPMRPGTEAFF
CDR3 DNA: TGTGCCAGCAGCCCCATGCGTCCCGGGACTGAAGCTTTCTTT

V gene: TRBV2
D gene: .
CDR3 length: 14
clone size: few
J gene: TRBJ1-6
CDR3 protein: CASTRRLSNSPLHF
CDR3 DNA: TGTGCCAGCACCCGGAGGCTTTCTAATTCACCCCTCCACTTT

V gene: TRBV28
D gene: TRBD2
CDR3 length: 13
clone size: .
J gene: TRBJ2-1
CDR3 protein: CASRGTSGVEQFF
CDR3 DNA: TGTGCCAGCAGGGGGACTAGCGGGGTTGAGCAGTTCTTC

V gene: TRBV6-1
D gene: TRBD1
CDR3 length: 15
clone size: .
J gene: TRBJ1-5
CDR3 protein: CASSEPDRGNQPQHF
CDR3 DNA: TGTGCCAGCAGTGAACCGGACAGGGGAAATCAGCCCCAGCATTTT

V gene: TRBV2
D gene: TRBD2
CDR3 length: 15
clone size: .
J gene: TRBJ2-1
CDR3 protein: CASKGTSGSYNEQFF
CDR3 DNA: TGTGCCAGCAAAGGGACTAGCGGCTCCTACAATGAGCAGTTCTTC

V gene: TRBV30
D gene: .
CDR3 length: 11
clone size: .
J gene: TRBJ1-3
CDR3 protein: CAWSPGNTIYF
CDR3 DNA: TGTGCCTGGAGCCCAGGAAACACCATATATTTT

V gene: TRBV28
D gene: .
CDR3 length: 15
clone size: .
J gene: TRBJ2-1
CDR3 protein: CASNPSPSSYNEQFF
CDR3 DNA: TGTGCCAGCAATCCTAGCCCTAGCTCCTACAATGAGCAGTTCTTC

V gene: TRBV5-4
D gene: .
CDR3 length: 14
clone size: .
J gene: TRBJ1-5
CDR3 protein: CASSADSGNQPQHF
CDR3 DNA: TGTGCCAGCAGCGCGGACAGTGGCAATCAGCCCCAGCATTTT

V gene: TRBV6-5
D gene: .
CDR3 length: 14
clone size: few
J gene: TRBJ2-5
CDR3 protein: CASSYFGARETQYF
CDR3 DNA: .

V gene: TRBV4-1
D gene: TRBD2
CDR3 length: 16
clone size: .
J gene: TRBJ2-5
CDR3 protein: CASSQTPLAAQETQYF
CDR3 DNA: TGCGCCAGCAGCCAAACCCCACTAGCGGCCCAAGAGACCCAGTACTTC

V gene: TRBV30
D gene: .
CDR3 length: 11
clone size: .
J gene: TRBJ2-7
CDR3 protein: CAWRLGNEQYF
CDR3 DNA: TGTGCCTGGAGACTGGGCAACGAGCAGTACTTC

V gene: TRBV9
D gene: TRBD2
CDR3 length: 15
clone size: .
J gene: TRBJ2-2
CDR3 protein: CASSVDRTSGGALFF
CDR3 DNA: TGTGCCAGCAGCGTAGATCGGACTAGCGGGGGGGCGCTGTTTTTT

V gene: TRBV6-5
D gene: .
CDR3 length: 9
clone size: .
J gene: TRBJ2-3
CDR3 protein: CASSRTQYF
CDR3 DNA: TGTGCCAGCAGTCGGACGCAGTATTTT

V gene: TRBV5-1
D gene: .
CDR3 length: 14
clone size: .
J gene: TRBJ2-7
CDR3 protein: CASSLEGYSYEQYF
CDR3 DNA: TGCGCCAGCAGCCTGGAGGGGTACTCCTACGAGCAGTACTTC

V gene: TRBV4-1
D gene: .
CDR3 length: 15
clone size: .
J gene: TRBJ1-2
CDR3 protein: CASSPLRVANYGYTF
CDR3 DNA: TGCGCCAGCAGCCCTCTCAGGGTAGCTAACTATGGCTACACCTTC

V gene: TRBV9
D gene: TRBD2
CDR3 length: 16
clone size: .
J gene: TRBJ2-5
CDR3 protein: CASSVEASGGFGTQYF
CDR3 DNA: TGTGCCAGCAGCGTAGAAGCTAGCGGGGGTTTCGGGACCCAGTACTTC

V gene: TRBV2
D gene: .
CDR3 length: 13
clone size: .
J gene: TRBJ1-2
CDR3 protein: CASSETREGGYTF
CDR3 DNA: TGTGCCAGCAGTGAAACACGCGAGGGAGGCTACACCTTC

V gene: TRBV7-9
D gene: TRBD2
CDR3 length: 14
clone size: .
J gene: TRBJ2-5
CDR3 protein: CASSFGGGPETQYF
CDR3 DNA: TGTGCCAGCAGCTTTGGCGGGGGGCCGGAGACCCAGTACTTC

V gene: TRBV7-6
D gene: .
CDR3 length: 17
clone size: .
J gene: TRBJ2-7
CDR3 protein: CASSYSLPGTSSYEQYF
CDR3 DNA: TGTGCCAGCAGCTACTCGTTGCCAGGGACAAGCTCCTACGAGCAGTACTTC

V gene: TRBV19
D gene: TRBD1
CDR3 length: 15
clone size: .
J gene: TRBJ2-2
CDR3 protein: CASTMGTDPTGELFF
CDR3 DNA: TGTGCCAGTACCATGGGGACAGATCCCACCGGGGAGCTGTTTTTT

V gene: TRBV4-3
D gene: .
CDR3 length: 14
clone size: .
J gene: TRBJ1-1
CDR3 protein: CASSKQVRNTEAFF
CDR3 DNA: TGCGCCAGCAGCAAACAGGTTAGGAACACTGAAGCTTTCTTT

V gene: TRBV5-5
D gene: .
CDR3 length: 15
clone size: .
J gene: TRBJ1-2
CDR3 protein: CASSLSGVRLYGYTF
CDR3 DNA: TGTGCCAGCAGCTTGTCAGGCGTCCGCCTCTATGGCTACACCTTC

V gene: TRBV7-9
D gene: .
CDR3 length: 17
clone size: once
J gene: TRBJ1-6
CDR3 protein: CASSLFRDSYYNSPLHF
CDR3 DNA: TGTGCCAGCAGCTTATTTCGAGACAGTTACTATAATTCACCCCTCCACTTT

V gene: TRBV7-8
D gene: .
CDR3 length: 15
clone size: .
J gene: TRBJ1-5
CDR3 protein: CASEVGGGLNQPQHF
CDR3 DNA: TGTGCCAGCGAGGTTGGGGGGGGCCTCAATCAGCCCCAGCATTTT